The rows below give T cell receptor beta chains drawn from one sample of a study of T cells in Graves' hyperthyroidism and ophthalmopathy. TCRdb fed the multiplex PCR reads into MiXCR, producing one record per CDR3 protein. The data show around 350,000 distinct CDR3 sequences, with about 15% seen just once and roughly 20% held by the top ten. Sequenced input: blood. These receptors originate from a woman in her fifties or sixties with Graves' ophthalmopathy. CDR3s leave out the opening cysteine and the closing phenylalanine or tryptophan. D genes are given only for firm matches.

V gene: TRBV7-3; D gene: -; J gene: TRBJ2-5; CDR3 protein: ASSLGVRETQY
V gene: TRBV18; D gene: -; J gene: TRBJ1-6; CDR3 protein: ASSSTGVSPLH
V gene: TRBV27; D gene: TRBD1; J gene: TRBJ2-2; CDR3 protein: ASSPLYPRDRFRSGELF
V gene: TRBV12-3/TRBV12-4; D gene: -; J gene: TRBJ1-2; CDR3 protein: ASSRGAGYT
V gene: TRBV7-9; D gene: -; J gene: TRBJ2-2; CDR3 protein: AISGLTNTGELF
V gene: TRBV4-2; D gene: -; J gene: TRBJ1-6; CDR3 protein: ASSQALSRPSPLH
V gene: TRBV5-1; D gene: -; J gene: TRBJ1-1; CDR3 protein: ASSLRQSNTEAF
V gene: TRBV5-5; D gene: -; J gene: TRBJ2-4; CDR3 protein: ASSLGGTGWDIQY
V gene: TRBV28; D gene: -; J gene: TRBJ2-2; CDR3 protein: ASSLSASTGELF
V gene: TRBV7-9; D gene: -; J gene: TRBJ2-1; CDR3 protein: ASSATPSYNEQF
V gene: TRBV6-1; D gene: -; J gene: TRBJ2-3; CDR3 protein: ASSVRGTASTDTQY
V gene: TRBV5-6; D gene: -; J gene: TRBJ2-7; CDR3 protein: ASSSGTETYEQY
V gene: TRBV4-1; D gene: -; J gene: TRBJ2-1; CDR3 protein: ASSQDSGGLEQF
V gene: TRBV6-5; D gene: TRBD2; J gene: TRBJ2-3; CDR3 protein: ASSYLLAGGTDTQY
V gene: TRBV7-4; D gene: -; J gene: TRBJ2-1; CDR3 protein: ASSLKSRRYNEQF
V gene: TRBV27; D gene: TRBD2; J gene: TRBJ2-3; CDR3 protein: ASSQTSGRAWDTQY
V gene: TRBV7-2; D gene: TRBD1; J gene: TRBJ2-3; CDR3 protein: ASSRGGFTDTQY
V gene: TRBV6-1; D gene: -; J gene: TRBJ1-5; CDR3 protein: ASSRLGGQPQH
V gene: TRBV28; D gene: TRBD2; J gene: TRBJ2-3; CDR3 protein: ASSLGTSGMTDTQY
V gene: TRBV28; D gene: -; J gene: TRBJ2-4; CDR3 protein: ASSLPAGRNIQY
V gene: TRBV12-3/TRBV12-4; D gene: TRBD2; J gene: TRBJ2-7; CDR3 protein: ASSTSGRDQY
V gene: TRBV5-1; D gene: TRBD1; J gene: TRBJ2-2; CDR3 protein: ASSWGQTTGELF
V gene: TRBV6-4; D gene: TRBD2; J gene: TRBJ2-2; CDR3 protein: ASSDRGRDYTGELF
V gene: TRBV20-1; D gene: -; J gene: TRBJ2-3; CDR3 protein: SARVGGTTDTQY
V gene: TRBV5-1; D gene: -; J gene: TRBJ2-6; CDR3 protein: ASTEGASEANVLT
V gene: TRBV28; D gene: TRBD1; J gene: TRBJ1-2; CDR3 protein: ASSYGTGGYGYT
V gene: TRBV7-3; D gene: -; J gene: TRBJ2-5; CDR3 protein: ASSLLAGHQETQY
V gene: TRBV6-5; D gene: -; J gene: TRBJ1-2; CDR3 protein: ASSYNRESYGYT
V gene: TRBV11-2; D gene: -; J gene: TRBJ2-2; CDR3 protein: ASSLTQNTGELF
V gene: TRBV30; D gene: TRBD2; J gene: TRBJ2-1; CDR3 protein: AWSPIAGLAGIYEQF
V gene: TRBV9; D gene: -; J gene: TRBJ1-3; CDR3 protein: ASSVDGGGSGNTIY
V gene: TRBV12-3/TRBV12-4; D gene: TRBD1; J gene: TRBJ2-7; CDR3 protein: ATSRDRRYEQY
V gene: TRBV6-1; D gene: TRBD1; J gene: TRBJ1-2; CDR3 protein: ASSPSRTGSYGYT
V gene: TRBV5-8; D gene: TRBD2; J gene: TRBJ2-2; CDR3 protein: ASSLRTSGPSNTGELF